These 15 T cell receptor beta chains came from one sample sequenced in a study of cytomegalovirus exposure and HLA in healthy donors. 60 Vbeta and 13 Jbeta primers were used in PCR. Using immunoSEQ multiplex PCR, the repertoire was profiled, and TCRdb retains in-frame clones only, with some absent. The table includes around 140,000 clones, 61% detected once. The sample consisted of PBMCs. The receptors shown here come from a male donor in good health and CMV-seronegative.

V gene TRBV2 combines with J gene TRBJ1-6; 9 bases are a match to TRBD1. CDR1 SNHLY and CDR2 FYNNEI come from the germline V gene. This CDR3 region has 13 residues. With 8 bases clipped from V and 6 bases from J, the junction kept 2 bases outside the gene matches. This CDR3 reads CASVGQGNSPLHF. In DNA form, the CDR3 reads TGTGCCAGCGTGGGACAGGGTAATTCACCCCTCCACTTT. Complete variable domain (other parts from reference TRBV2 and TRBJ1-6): EPEVTQTPSHQVTQMGQEVILRCVPISNHLYFYWYRQILGQKVEFLVSFYNNEISEKSEIFDDQFSVERPDGSNFTLKIRSTKLEDSAMYFCASVGQGNSPLHFGNGTRLTVT.

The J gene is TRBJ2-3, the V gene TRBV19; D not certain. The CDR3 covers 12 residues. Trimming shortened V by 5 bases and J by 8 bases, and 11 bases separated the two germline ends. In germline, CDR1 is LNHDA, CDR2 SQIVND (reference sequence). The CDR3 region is CASSAGWATQYF. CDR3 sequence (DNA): TGTGCCAGTAGTGCAGGCTGGGCTACGCAGTATTTT. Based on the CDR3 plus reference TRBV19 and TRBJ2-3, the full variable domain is DGGITQSPKYLFRKEGQNVTLSCEQNLNHDAMYWYRQDPGQGLRLIYYSQIVNDFQKGDIAEGYSVSREKKESFPLTVTSAQKNPTAFYLCASSAGWATQYFGPGTRLTVL.

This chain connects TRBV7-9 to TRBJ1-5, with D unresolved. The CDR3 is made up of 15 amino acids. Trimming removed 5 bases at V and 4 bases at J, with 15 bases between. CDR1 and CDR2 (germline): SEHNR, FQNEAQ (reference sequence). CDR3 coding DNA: TGTGCCAGCAGCCCCGGGGAGGTTGGTAATCAGCCCCAGCATTTT. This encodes CASSPGEVGNQPQHF.

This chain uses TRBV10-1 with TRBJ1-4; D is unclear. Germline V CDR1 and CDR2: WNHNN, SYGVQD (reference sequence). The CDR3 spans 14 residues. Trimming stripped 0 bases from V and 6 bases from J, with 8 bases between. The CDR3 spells CASSESGDYEKLFF. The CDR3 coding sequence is TGCGCCAGCAGTGAGTCCGGGGATTATGAAAAACTGTTTTTT.

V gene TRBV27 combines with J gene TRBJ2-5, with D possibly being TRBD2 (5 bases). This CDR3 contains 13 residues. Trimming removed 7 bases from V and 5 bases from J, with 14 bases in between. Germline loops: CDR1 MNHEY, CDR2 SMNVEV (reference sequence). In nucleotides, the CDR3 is TGTGCCAGCAACTCGGTAGCGACGGAGACCCAGTACTTC. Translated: CASNSVATETQYF.

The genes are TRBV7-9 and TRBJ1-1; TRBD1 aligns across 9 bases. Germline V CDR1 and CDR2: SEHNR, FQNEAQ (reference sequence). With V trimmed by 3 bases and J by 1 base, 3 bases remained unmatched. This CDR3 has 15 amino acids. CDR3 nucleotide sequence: TGTGCCAGCAGCTTTGGGACAGGGAGGAACACTGAAGCTTTCTTT. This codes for CASSFGTGRNTEAFF. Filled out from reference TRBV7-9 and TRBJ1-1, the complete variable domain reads DTGVSQNPRHKITKRGQNVTFRCDPISEHNRLYWYRQTLGQGPEFLTYFQNEAQLEKSRLLSDRFSAERPKGSFSTLEIQRTEQGDSAMYLCASSFGTGRNTEAFFGQGTRLTVV.

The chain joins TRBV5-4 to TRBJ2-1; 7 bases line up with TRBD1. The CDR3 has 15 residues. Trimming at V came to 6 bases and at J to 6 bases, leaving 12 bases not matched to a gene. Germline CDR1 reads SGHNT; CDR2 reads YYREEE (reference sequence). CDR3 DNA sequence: TGTGCCAGCACCTCCCCCCCACCAGGGGGCAATGAGCAGTTCTTC. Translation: CASTSPPPGGNEQFF.

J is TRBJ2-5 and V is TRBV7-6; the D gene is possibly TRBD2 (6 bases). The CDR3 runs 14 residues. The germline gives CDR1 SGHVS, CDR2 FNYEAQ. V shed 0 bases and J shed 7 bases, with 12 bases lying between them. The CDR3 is CASSLARGMWTQYF. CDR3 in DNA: TGTGCCAGCAGCTTAGCGCGGGGTATGTGGACCCAGTACTTC.

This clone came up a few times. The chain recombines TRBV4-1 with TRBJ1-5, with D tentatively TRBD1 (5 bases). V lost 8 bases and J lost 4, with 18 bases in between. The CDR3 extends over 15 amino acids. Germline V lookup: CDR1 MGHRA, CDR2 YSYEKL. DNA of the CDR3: TGCGCCAGCCAGGCCCTTCCAGGGAGGAATCAGCCCCAGCATTTT. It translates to CASQALPGRNQPQHF.

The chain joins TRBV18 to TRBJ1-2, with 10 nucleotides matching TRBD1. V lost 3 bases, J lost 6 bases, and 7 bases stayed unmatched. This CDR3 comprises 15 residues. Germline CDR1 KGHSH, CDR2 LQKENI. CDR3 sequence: CASSPSGQGGHGYTF. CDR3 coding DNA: TGTGCCAGCTCACCGTCAGGACAGGGGGGACATGGCTACACCTTC.

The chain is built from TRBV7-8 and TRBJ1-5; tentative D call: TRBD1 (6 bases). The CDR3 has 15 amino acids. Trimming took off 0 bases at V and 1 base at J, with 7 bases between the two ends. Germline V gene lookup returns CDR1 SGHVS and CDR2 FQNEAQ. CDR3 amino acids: CASSLARGSNQPQHF. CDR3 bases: TGTGCCAGCAGCTTAGCCAGGGGAAGCAATCAGCCCCAGCATTTT.

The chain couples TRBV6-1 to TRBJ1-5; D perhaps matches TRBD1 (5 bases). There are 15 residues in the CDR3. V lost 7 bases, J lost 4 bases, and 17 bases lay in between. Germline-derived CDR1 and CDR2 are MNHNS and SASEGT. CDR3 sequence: CASINLRGGNQPQHF. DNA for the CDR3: TGTGCCAGCATTAACCTTCGGGGGGGAAATCAGCCCCAGCATTTT.

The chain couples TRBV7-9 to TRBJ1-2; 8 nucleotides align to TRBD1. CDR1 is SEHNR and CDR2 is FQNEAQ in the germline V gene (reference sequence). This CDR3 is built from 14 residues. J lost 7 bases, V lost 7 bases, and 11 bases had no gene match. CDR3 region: CASTKDQGARGYTF. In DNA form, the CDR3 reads TGTGCCAGCACCAAGGATCAGGGGGCGCGTGGCTACACCTTC.

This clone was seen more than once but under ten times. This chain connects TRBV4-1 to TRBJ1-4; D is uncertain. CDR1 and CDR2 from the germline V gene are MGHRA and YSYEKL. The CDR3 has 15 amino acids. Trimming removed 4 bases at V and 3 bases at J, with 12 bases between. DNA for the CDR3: TGCGCCAGCAGCCCTGGGTCGGGAGCTAATGAAAAACTGTTTTTT. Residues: CASSPGSGANEKLFF.

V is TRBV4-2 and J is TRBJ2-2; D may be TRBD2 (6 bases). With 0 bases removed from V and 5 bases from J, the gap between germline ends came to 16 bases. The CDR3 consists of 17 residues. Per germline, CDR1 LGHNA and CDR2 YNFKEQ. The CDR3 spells CASSQEHLSAGTGELFF. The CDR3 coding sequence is TGTGCCAGCAGCCAAGAACATCTGAGTGCGGGGACCGGGGAGCTGTTTTTT.